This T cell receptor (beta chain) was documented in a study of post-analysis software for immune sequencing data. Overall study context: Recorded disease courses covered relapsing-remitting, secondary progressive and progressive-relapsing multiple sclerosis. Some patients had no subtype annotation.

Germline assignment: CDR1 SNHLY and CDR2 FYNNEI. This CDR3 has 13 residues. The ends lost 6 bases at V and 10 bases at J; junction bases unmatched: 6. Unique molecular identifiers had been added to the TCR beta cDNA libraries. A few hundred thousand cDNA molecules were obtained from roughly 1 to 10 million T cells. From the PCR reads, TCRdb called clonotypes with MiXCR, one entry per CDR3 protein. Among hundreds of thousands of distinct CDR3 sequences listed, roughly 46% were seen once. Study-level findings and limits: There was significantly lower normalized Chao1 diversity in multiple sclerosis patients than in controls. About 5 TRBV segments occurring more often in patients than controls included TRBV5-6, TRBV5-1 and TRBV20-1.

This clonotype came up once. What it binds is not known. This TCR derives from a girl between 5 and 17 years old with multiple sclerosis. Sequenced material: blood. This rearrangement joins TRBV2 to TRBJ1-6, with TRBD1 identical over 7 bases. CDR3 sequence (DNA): TGTGCCAGCAGACCCGACAGGGACTCACCCCTCCACTTT. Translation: CASRPDRDSPLHF.